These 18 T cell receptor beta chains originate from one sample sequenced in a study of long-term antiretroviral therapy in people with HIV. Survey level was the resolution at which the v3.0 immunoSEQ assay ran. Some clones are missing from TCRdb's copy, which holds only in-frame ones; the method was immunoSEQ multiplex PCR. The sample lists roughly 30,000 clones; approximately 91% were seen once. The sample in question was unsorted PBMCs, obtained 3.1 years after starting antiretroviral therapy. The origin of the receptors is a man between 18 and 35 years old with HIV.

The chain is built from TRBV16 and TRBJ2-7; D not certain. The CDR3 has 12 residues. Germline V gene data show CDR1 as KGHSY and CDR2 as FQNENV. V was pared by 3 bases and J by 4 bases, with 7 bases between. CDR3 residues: CASSQSSYEQYF. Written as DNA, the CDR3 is TGTGCCAGCAGCCAGTCAAGTTACGAGCAGTACTTC.

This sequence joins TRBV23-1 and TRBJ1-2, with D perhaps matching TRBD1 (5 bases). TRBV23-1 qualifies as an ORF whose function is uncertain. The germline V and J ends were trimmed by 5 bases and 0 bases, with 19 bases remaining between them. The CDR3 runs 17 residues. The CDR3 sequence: CASSTWPGLPANYGYTF. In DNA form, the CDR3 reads TGCGCCAGCAGTACTTGGCCGGGACTACCAGCTAACTATGGCTACACCTTC.

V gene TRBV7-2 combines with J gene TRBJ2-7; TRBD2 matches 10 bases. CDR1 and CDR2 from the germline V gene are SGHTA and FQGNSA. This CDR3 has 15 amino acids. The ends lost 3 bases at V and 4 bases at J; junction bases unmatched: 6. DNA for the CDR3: TGTGCCAGCAGCTTTGGTCTAGCGGGAGCTTACGAGCAGTACTTC. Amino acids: CASSFGLAGAYEQYF.

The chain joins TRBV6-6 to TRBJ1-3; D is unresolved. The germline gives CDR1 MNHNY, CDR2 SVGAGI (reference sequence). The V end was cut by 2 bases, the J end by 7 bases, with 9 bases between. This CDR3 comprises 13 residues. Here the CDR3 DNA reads TGTGCCAGCAGTTACCTCCTAGGGAACACCATATATTTT. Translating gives CASSYLLGNTIYF.

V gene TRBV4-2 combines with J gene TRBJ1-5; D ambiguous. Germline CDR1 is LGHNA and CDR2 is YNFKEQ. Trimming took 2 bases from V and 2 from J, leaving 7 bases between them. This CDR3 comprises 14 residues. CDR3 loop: CASSQWGGNQPQHF. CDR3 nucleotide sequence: TGTGCCAGCAGCCAATGGGGTGGCAATCAGCCCCAGCATTTT.

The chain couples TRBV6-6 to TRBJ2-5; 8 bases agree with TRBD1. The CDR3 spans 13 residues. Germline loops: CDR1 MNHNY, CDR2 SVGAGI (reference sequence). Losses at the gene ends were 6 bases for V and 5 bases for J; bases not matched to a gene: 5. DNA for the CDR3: TGTGCCAGCAGCCAGAACAGGGGGGAGACCCAGTACTTC. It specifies CASSQNRGETQYF.

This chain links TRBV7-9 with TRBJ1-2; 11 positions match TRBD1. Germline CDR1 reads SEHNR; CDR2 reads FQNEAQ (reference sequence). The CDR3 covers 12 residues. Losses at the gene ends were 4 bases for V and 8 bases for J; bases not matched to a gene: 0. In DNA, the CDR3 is TGTGCCAGCAGCTGGACAGGGGGCGGCTACACCTTC. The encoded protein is CASSWTGGGYTF.

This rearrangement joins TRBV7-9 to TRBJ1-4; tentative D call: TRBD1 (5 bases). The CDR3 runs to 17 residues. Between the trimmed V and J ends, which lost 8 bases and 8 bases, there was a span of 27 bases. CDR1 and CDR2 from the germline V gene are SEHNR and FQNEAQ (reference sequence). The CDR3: CASGSGTAPRHGEKLFF. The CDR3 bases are TGTGCCAGCGGCTCCGGGACGGCTCCTCGTCATGGGGAAAAACTGTTTTTT.

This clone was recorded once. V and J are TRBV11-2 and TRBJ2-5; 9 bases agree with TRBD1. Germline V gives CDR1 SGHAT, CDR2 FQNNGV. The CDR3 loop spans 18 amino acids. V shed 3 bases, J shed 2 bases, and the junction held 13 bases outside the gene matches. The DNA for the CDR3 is TGTGCCAGCAGCTTGGGTCTTAGGGACAGGGATCCGCAAGAGACCCAGTACTTC. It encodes CASSLGLRDRDPQETQYF.

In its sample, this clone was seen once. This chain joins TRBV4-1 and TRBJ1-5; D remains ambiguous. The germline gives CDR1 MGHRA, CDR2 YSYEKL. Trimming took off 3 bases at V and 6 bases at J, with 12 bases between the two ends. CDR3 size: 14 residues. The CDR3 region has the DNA TGCGCCAGCAGCCATGTTTCTCCCATTCAGCCCCAGCATTTT. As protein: CASSHVSPIQPQHF.

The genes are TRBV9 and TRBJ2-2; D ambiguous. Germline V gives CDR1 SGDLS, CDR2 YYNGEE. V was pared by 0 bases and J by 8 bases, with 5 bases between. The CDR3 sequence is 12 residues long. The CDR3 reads CASSVDGGELFF. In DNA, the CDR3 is TGTGCCAGCAGCGTAGACGGGGGGGAGCTGTTTTTT.

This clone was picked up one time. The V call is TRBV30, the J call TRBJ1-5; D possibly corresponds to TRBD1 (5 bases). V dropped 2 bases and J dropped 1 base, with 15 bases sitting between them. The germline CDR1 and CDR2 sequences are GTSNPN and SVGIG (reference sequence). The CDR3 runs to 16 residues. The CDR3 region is CAWSPPWDPSNQPQHF. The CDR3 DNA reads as TGTGCCTGGAGTCCCCCTTGGGACCCGAGCAATCAGCCCCAGCATTTT.

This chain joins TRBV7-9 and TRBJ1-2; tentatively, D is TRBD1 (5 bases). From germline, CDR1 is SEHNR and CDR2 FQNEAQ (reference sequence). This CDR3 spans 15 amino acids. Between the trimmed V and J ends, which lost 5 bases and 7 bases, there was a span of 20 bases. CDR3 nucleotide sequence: TGTGCCAGCAGCCCCTCCCGGGCGGCTGGGGGTGGCTACACCTTC. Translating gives CASSPSRAAGGGYTF. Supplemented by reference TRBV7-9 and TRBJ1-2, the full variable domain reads DTGVSQNPRHKITKRGQNVTFRCDPISEHNRLYWYRQTLGQGPEFLTYFQNEAQLEKSRLLSDRFSAERPKGSFSTLEIQRTEQGDSAMYLCASSPSRAAGGGYTFGSGTRLTVV.

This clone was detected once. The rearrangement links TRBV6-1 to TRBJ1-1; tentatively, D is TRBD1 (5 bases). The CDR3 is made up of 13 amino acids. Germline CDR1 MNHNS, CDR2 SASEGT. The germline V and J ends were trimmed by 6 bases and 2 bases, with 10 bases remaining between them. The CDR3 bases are TGTGCCAGCAGGCCCGGGGGAAACACTGAAGCTTTCTTT. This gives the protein CASRPGGNTEAFF.

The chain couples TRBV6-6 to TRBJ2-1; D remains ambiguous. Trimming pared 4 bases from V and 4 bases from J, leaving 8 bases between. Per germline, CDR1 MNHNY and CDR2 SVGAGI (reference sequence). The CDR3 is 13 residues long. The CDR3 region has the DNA TGTGCCAGCAGTTTGTTGGAATACAATGAGCAGTTCTTC. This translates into CASSLLEYNEQFF.

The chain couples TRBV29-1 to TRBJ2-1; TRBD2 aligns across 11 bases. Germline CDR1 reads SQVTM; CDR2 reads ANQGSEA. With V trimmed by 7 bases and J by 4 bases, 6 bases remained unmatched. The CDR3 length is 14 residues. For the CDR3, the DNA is TGCAGCGCTACGGGACTAGCGGCTTACAATGAGCAGTTCTTC. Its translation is CSATGLAAYNEQFF.

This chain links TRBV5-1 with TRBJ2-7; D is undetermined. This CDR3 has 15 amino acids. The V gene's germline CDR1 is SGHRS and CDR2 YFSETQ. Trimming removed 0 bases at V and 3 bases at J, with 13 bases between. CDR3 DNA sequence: TGCGCCAGCAGCTTGGCCCGCCTTGACAACTACGAGCAGTACTTC. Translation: CASSLARLDNYEQYF.

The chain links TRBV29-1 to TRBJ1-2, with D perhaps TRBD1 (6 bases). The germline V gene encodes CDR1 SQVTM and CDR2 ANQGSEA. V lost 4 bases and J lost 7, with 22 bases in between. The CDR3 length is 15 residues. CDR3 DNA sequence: TGCAGCGTTGGCCCCATAACCCAGGGGAGTAGTGGCTACACCTTC. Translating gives CSVGPITQGSSGYTF. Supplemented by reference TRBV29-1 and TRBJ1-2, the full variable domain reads SAVISQKPSRDICQRGTSLTIQCQVDSQVTMMFWYRQQPGQSLTLIATANQGSEATYESGFVIDKFPISRPNLTFSTLTVSNMSPEDSSIYLCSVGPITQGSSGYTFGSGTRLTVV.